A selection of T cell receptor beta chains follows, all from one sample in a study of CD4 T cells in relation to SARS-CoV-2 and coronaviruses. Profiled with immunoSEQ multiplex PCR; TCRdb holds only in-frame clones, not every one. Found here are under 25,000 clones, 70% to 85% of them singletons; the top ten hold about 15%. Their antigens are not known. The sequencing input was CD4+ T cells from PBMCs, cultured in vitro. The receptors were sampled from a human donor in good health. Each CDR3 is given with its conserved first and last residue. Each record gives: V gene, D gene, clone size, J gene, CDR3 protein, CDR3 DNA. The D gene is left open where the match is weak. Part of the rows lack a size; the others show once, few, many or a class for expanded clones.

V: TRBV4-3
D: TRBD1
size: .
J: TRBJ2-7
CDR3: CASSLTSGTVYEQYF
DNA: TGCGCCAGCAGCCTTACTTCCGGGACAGTCTACGAGCAGTACTTC

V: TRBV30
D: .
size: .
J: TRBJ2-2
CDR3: CAWSARGTGELFF
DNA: TGTGCCTGGAGTGCCCGGGGGACCGGGGAGCTGTTTTTT

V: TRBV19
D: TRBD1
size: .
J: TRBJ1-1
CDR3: CASSTDRDVGTEAFF
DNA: TGTGCCAGTAGTACGGACAGGGACGTTGGCACTGAAGCTTTCTTT

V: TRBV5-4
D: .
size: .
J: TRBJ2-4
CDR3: CASSYGQLAKNIQYF
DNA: TGTGCCAGCAGCTACGGACAGCTAGCCAAAAACATTCAGTACTTC

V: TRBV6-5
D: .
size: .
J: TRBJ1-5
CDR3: CASASGRQSNQPQHF
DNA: TGTGCCAGCGCCTCCGGACGGCAAAGCAATCAGCCCCAGCATTTT

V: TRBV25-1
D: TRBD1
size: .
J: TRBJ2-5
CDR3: CASSVYRGRETQYF
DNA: TGTGCCAGCAGTGTTTACAGGGGGCGAGAGACCCAGTACTTC

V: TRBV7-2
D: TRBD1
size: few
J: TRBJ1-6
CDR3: CASSPPGQGSSPLHF
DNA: TGTGCCAGCAGCCCGCCGGGACAGGGTTCTTCACCCCTCCACTTT

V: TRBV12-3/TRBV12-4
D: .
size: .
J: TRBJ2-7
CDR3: CASSRLPGEQYF
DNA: TGTGCCAGCAGTCGTTTACCGGGCGAGCAGTACTTC

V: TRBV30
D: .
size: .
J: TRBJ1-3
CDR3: CAWDRNSGNTIYF
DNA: TGTGCCTGGGACAGGAACTCTGGAAACACCATATATTTT

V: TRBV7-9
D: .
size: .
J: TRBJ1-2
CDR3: CASSLSRGAYGYTF
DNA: TGTGCCAGCAGCTTAAGTCGGGGGGCTTATGGCTACACCTTC

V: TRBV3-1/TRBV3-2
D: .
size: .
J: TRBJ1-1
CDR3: CASSPRGNTEAFF
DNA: TGTGCCAGCAGCCCCAGGGGGAACACTGAAGCTTTCTTT

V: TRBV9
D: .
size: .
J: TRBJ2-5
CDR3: CASSSPGGTETQYF
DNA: TGTGCCAGCAGCTCCCCGGGGGGCACGGAGACCCAGTACTTC

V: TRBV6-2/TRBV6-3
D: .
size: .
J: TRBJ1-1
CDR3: CASSFRTDPNTEAFF
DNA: TGTGCCAGCAGTTTTCGGACAGATCCCAACACTGAAGCTTTCTTT

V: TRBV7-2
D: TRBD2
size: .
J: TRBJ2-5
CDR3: CASSRTSGGLETQYF
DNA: TGTGCCAGCAGTCGGACTAGCGGGGGACTGGAGACCCAGTACTTC

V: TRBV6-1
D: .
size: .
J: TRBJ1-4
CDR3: CASSEGEKLFF
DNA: TGTGCCAGCAGTGAAGGCGAAAAACTGTTTTTT

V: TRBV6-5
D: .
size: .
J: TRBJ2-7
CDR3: CASIQGGRVRYEQYF
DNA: TGTGCCAGCATCCAAGGGGGGCGGGTACGCTACGAGCAGTACTTC

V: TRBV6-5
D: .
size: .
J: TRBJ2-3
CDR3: CASSFSRGRTDTQYF
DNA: TGTGCCAGCAGTTTTTCGCGGGGGCGCACAGATACGCAGTATTTT

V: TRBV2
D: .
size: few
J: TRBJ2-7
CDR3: CASRGSYEQYF
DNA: TGTGCCAGCCGTGGGTCCTACGAGCAGTACTTC

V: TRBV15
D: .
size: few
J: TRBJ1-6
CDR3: CATSPAGGANNSPLHF
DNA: TGTGCCACCAGCCCGGCGGGGGGGGCGAACAATTCACCCCTCCACTTT

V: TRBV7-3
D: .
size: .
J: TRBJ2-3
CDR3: CASSPGSSSTDTQYF
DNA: TGTGCCAGCAGCCCAGGATCCTCTAGCACAGATACGCAGTATTTT

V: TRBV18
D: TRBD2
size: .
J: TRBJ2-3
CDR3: CASSPGLAGGEDTQYF
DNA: TGTGCCAGCTCACCAGGCCTAGCGGGAGGTGAAGATACGCAGTATTTT

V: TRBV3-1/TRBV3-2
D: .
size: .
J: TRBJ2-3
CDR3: CASSLPYTDTQYF
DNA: TGTGCCAGCAGCCTCCCTTACACAGATACGCAGTATTTT

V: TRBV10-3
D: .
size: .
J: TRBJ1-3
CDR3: CAISVVGEGNTIYF
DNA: TGTGCCATCAGTGTCGTAGGGGAGGGAAACACCATATATTTT

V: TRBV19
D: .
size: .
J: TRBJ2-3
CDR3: CASLGDHTDTQYF
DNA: TGTGCCTCCTTGGGGGACCACACAGATACGCAGTATTTT

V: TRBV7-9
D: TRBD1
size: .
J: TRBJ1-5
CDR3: CASTKGAGQGTHQPQHF
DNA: TGTGCCAGCACCAAAGGGGCCGGACAGGGGACTCATCAGCCCCAGCATTTT

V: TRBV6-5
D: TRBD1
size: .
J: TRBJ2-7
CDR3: CASRPGQGTEQYF
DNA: TGTGCCAGCAGACCTGGACAGGGCACCGAGCAGTACTTC

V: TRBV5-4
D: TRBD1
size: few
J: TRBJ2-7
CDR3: CASSVDRGRYEQYF
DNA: TGTGCCAGCAGCGTGGACAGGGGTCGCTACGAGCAGTACTTC

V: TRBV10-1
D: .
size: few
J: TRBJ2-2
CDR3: CASSVDRNTGELFF
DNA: TGCGCCAGCAGCGTTGACAGGAACACCGGGGAGCTGTTTTTT

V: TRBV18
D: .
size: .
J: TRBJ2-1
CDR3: CASSANSGASGNEQFF
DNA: TGTGCCAGCTCAGCAAACAGCGGTGCGTCGGGGAATGAGCAGTTCTTC

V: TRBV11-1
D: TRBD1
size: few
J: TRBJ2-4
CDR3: CASSFGQGDKNIQYF
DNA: TGTGCCAGCAGCTTTGGACAGGGGGACAAAAACATTCAGTACTTC

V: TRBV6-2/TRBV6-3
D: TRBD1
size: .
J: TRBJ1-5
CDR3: CASSSRTGRYSNQPQHF
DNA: TGTGCCAGCAGTTCAAGGACAGGCCGATATAGCAATCAGCCCCAGCATTTT

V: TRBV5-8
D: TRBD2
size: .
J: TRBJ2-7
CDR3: CASSSRLAVGLGHEQYF
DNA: TGTGCCAGCAGTTCGCGACTAGCGGTAGGCCTTGGGCACGAGCAGTACTTC

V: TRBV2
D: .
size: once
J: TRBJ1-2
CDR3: CASSDEVIYGYTF
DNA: TGTGCCAGCAGTGACGAAGTCATCTATGGCTACACCTTC

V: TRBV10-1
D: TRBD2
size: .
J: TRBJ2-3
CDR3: CASSDPGLAGVNTQYF
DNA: TGCGCCAGCAGTGACCCGGGACTAGCGGGGGTTAATACGCAGTATTTT

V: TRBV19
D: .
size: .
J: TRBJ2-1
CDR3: CASSAGQYNYNEQFF
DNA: TGTGCCAGTTCCGCAGGACAGTACAACTACAATGAGCAGTTCTTC

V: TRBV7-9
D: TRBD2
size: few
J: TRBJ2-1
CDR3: CASSAGLAGVNEQFF
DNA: TGTGCCAGCAGCGCCGGACTAGCGGGAGTGAATGAGCAGTTCTTC

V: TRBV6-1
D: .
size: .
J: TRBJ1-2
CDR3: CASSPDVSDGYTF
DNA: TGTGCCAGCAGTCCGGATGTCAGCGATGGCTACACCTTC

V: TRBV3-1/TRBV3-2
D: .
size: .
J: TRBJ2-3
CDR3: CASSQGGIGTDTQYF
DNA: TGTGCCAGCAGCCAAGGGGGGATCGGCACAGATACGCAGTATTTT

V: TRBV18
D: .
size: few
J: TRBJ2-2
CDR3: CASSSEMNGELFF
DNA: TGTGCCAGCTCATCCGAAATGAACGGGGAGCTGTTTTTT

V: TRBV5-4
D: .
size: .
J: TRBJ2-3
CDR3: CASSTGGNTDTQYF
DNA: TGTGCCAGCAGCACCGGAGGGAACACAGATACGCAGTATTTT

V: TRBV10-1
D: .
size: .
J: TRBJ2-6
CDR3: CASSAPGANVLTF
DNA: TGCGCCAGCAGTGCCCCTGGGGCCAACGTCCTGACTTTC

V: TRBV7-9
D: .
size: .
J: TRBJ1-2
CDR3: CASSPNGGDYGYTF
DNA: TGTGCCAGCAGCCCCAACGGGGGGGACTATGGCTACACCTTC

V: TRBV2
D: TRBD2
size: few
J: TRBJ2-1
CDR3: CANQRLAGNYNEQFF
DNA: TGTGCCAATCAAAGACTAGCGGGTAACTACAATGAGCAGTTCTTC

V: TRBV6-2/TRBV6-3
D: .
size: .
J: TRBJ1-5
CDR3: CASSRSRQGNQPQHF
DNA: TGTGCCAGCAGCCGGTCGCGACAGGGCAATCAGCCCCAGCATTTT

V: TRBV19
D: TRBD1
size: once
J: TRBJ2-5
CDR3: CASSIVRQIRDRTQETQYF
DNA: TGTGCCAGTAGTATCGTACGCCAAATCCGGGACAGGACTCAAGAGACCCAGTACTTC

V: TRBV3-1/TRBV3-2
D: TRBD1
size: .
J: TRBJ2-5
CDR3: CASSQDGEGARGEETQYF
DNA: TGTGCCAGCAGCCAAGATGGAGAGGGGGCGCGAGGGGAGGAGACCCAGTACTTC

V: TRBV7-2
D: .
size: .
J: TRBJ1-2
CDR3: CASTSRGGRGGGYGYTF
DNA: TGTGCCAGCACCTCACGGGGGGGTCGGGGAGGGGGCTATGGCTACACCTTC

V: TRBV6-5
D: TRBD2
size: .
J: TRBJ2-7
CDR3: CANSAGEDYEQYF
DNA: TGTGCCAATTCAGCGGGGGAAGACTACGAGCAGTACTTC

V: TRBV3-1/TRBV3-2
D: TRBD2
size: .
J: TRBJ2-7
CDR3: CASSLSGGRYEQYF
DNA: TGTGCCAGCAGCCTTAGCGGGGGGCGGTACGAGCAGTACTTC

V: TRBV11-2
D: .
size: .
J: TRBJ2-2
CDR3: CASSPSILGGRRTGELFF
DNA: TGTGCCAGCAGCCCATCCATCCTCGGGGGGCGAAGAACCGGGGAGCTGTTTTTT

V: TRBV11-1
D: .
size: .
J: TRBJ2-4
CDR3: CASSSGSGGKNIQYF
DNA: TGTGCCAGCAGCTCAGGGTCGGGTGGCAAAAACATTCAGTACTTC

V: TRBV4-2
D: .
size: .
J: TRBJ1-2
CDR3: CASSQESTYGYTF
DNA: TGTGCCAGCAGCCAAGAGTCCACCTATGGCTACACCTTC

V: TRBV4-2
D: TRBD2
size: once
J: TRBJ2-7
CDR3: CASSQATSGTSYEQYF
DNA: TGTGCCAGCAGCCAAGCAACTAGCGGGACCTCCTACGAGCAGTACTTC

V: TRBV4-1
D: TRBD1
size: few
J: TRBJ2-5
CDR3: CASSPDRGPSETQYF
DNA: TGCGCCAGCAGCCCTGACAGGGGGCCATCAGAGACCCAGTACTTC

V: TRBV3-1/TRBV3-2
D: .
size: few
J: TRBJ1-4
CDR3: CASSRPGEKLFF
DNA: TGTGCCAGCAGCCGACCAGGGGAAAAACTGTTTTTT

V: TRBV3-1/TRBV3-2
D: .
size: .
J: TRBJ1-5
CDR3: CASSQGQDDQPQHF
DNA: TGTGCCAGCAGCCAAGGACAGGATGATCAGCCCCAGCATTTT

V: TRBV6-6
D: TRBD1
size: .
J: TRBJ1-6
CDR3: CASRKGQGGNSPLHF
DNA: TGTGCCAGCAGAAAGGGACAGGGGGGAAATTCACCCCTCCACTTT

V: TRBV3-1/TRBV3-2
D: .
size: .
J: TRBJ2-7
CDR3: CASSQEVGAPYEQYF
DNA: TGTGCCAGCAGCCAAGAGGTTGGGGCCCCCTACGAGCAGTACTTC

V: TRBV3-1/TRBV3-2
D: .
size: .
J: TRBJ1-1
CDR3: CASSLLNTEAFF
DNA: TGTGCCAGCAGCCTACTGAACACTGAAGCTTTCTTT